The 26 T cell receptor beta chains listed next were all sequenced from one sample in a study of response to subunit inactivated influenza vaccine. TCRdb reprocessed the RT-PCR reads via MiXCR and lists one record per CDR3 protein. The sample consists of about 540,000 distinct CDR3 sequences, less than 25% of them appearing once. The same data also went into a second study, on T cells expressing NK-cell markers. In that study: TCR beta libraries carry UMIs added by 5'RACE template switching.

The source was CD4+ T cells sorted from PBMCs, collected about 11 days after vaccination. The receptors here all came from a man in his forties or fifties who received an inactivated influenza vaccine.

This clonotype was found a few times. V is TRBV28 and J is TRBJ1-2; D may be TRBD1 (5 bases). V gave up 7 bases and J gave up 4 bases, with 10 bases separating them. This CDR3 is 12 amino acids long. Per the germline V gene, CDR1 is MDHEN and CDR2 is SYDVKM. The CDR3 DNA sequence: TGTGCCAGCACCAGGGTGGGCTATGGCTACACCTTC. Protein: CASTRVGYGYTF.

This clonotype was counted only a few times. This chain links TRBV20-1 with TRBJ2-7; D unresolved. Germline V gene data show CDR1 as DFQATT and CDR2 as SNEGSKA (reference sequence). Trimming removed 2 bases from V and 1 base from J, with 9 bases in between. The CDR3 loop spans 13 amino acids. CDR3 loop: CSARSTDSYEQYF. DNA for the CDR3: TGCAGTGCTAGAAGTACAGATTCCTACGAGCAGTACTTC.

This clonotype has more than one count but fewer than ten. The gene calls are TRBV5-1 and TRBJ2-1, with 7 bases lining up with TRBD2. The V gene's germline CDR1 is SGHRS and CDR2 YFSETQ. V shed 4 bases, J shed 4 bases, and the junction held 8 bases outside the gene matches. This CDR3 has 15 amino acids. CDR3 DNA sequence: TGCGCCAGCAGCCAGACTAGCTTTACATACAATGAGCAGTTCTTC. This sequence encodes CASSQTSFTYNEQFF.

The gene calls are TRBV20-1 and TRBJ2-1; D call uncertain. This CDR3 region has 16 residues. Germline V gene lookup returns CDR1 DFQATT and CDR2 SNEGSKA (reference sequence). Trimming took 1 base from V and 8 from J, leaving 21 bases between them. The CDR3 protein is CSARVAAPDRSHEQFF. The CDR3 DNA sequence: TGCAGTGCTAGAGTCGCTGCCCCGGACCGTTCCCATGAGCAGTTCTTC.

The chain has TRBV4-2 and TRBJ2-7; D not resolved. V shed 6 bases and J shed 3 bases, with 18 bases lying between them. The CDR3 contains 15 residues. The germline CDR1 and CDR2 sequences are LGHNA and YNFKEQ. The CDR3 DNA follows: TGTGCCAGCAGACCCAACCCGGGCTACAACTACGAGCAGTACTTC. Its translation: CASRPNPGYNYEQYF.

CDR3 in amino acids: CASSLGAMNTEAFF. The CDR3 DNA sequence: TGTGCCAGCAGCTTAGGTGCCATGAACACTGAAGCTTTCTTT. The chain recombines TRBV11-3 with TRBJ1-1; D unclear. The CDR3 runs to 14 residues. V was clipped by 1 base and J by 0 bases, with 6 bases between them. Germline loops: CDR1 SGHNT, CDR2 YENEEA.

J is TRBJ2-2 and V is TRBV25-1; a possible D gene is TRBD1 (6 bases). This CDR3 has 15 residues. Trimming stripped 2 bases from V and 6 bases from J, with 13 bases between. CDR1 is MGHDK, CDR2 SYGVNS, per germline. The chain's CDR3 is CASSERNRASGELFF. CDR3 bases: TGTGCCAGCAGTGAAAGGAACAGGGCCTCCGGGGAGCTGTTTTTT.

This clonotype came up a few times. The gene calls are TRBV11-2 and TRBJ2-1, with TRBD2 identical over 14 bases. CDR1 is SGHAT, CDR2 FQNNGV, per germline. V dropped 5 bases and J dropped 0; count of bases not matched to a gene: 12. The CDR3 extends over 20 amino acids. The CDR3 region is CASSQWTSGRSWSSYNEQFF. The CDR3 nucleotides read TGTGCCAGCAGCCAGTGGACTAGCGGGAGGTCATGGAGCTCCTACAATGAGCAGTTCTTC. The variable domain in full, with the rest retrieved from reference TRBV11-2 and TRBJ2-1, is EAGVAQSPRYKIIEKRQSVAFWCNPISGHATLYWYQQILGQGPKLLIQFQNNGVVDDSQLPKDRFSAERLKGVDSTLKIQPAKLEDSAVYLCASSQWTSGRSWSSYNEQFFGPGTRLTVL.

This clonotype has just a few counts. V gene TRBV6-2 or TRBV6-3 combines with J gene TRBJ2-4; D not resolved. The V gene lost 2 bases and the J gene lost 1 base, with 9 bases spanning the gap. The germline V gene has CDR1 MNHEY and CDR2 SVGEGT. This CDR3 region has 15 residues. CDR3 nucleotide sequence: TGTGCCAGCAGTTACCAGGATGCCGCCAAAAACATTCAGTACTTC. Amino acids: CASSYQDAAKNIQYF.

The sample holds many counts of this clonotype. The chain carries TRBV4-1 and TRBJ1-4; 9 bases line up with TRBD1. CDR1 and CDR2 (germline): MGHRA, YSYEKL. With V trimmed by 7 bases and J by 0 bases, 9 bases remained unmatched. The CDR3 spans 17 residues. The CDR3 DNA follows: TGCGCCAGCACCGGGACAGGGATTCTTGCAACTAATGAAAAACTGTTTTTT. Translation: CASTGTGILATNEKLFF.

The chain is built from TRBV24-1 and TRBJ2-2; the D is unclear. V lost 0 bases and J 2 bases, leaving 6 bases between the germline ends. The CDR3 is made up of 15 amino acids. Germline assignment: CDR1 KGHDR and CDR2 SFDVKD. In DNA, the CDR3 is TGTGCCACCAGTGATTTGAGGCAAAACACCGGGGAGCTGTTTTTT. This translates into CATSDLRQNTGELFF.

This clonotype was detected ten times or more. The chain links TRBV10-3 to TRBJ2-1, with D perhaps TRBD2 (5 bases). CDR1 and CDR2 from the germline V gene are ENHRY and SYGVKD. The CDR3 has 17 amino acids. V dropped 0 bases and J dropped 7 bases, with 19 bases sitting between them. The CDR3 DNA sequence: TGTGCCATCAGTGAGTCGCGGTTTTCCAGGAGAGGGAATGAGCAGTTCTTC. It yields the protein CAISESRFSRRGNEQFF.

The rearrangement uses TRBV6-2 or TRBV6-3 and TRBJ1-5; D is uncertain. Germline V CDR1 and CDR2: MNHEY, SVGEGT. V lost 2 bases and J 3 bases, leaving 8 bases between the germline ends. The CDR3 covers 14 residues. Written as DNA, the CDR3 is TGTGCCAGCAGTTACGGGCACCCCAATCAGCCCCAGCATTTT. It encodes CASSYGHPNQPQHF.

The CDR3 DNA reads TGTGCCAGCAGTAAATACAGCGGGACCCCTAGTACGTACGAGCAGTACTTC. Translated, it gives CASSKYSGTPSTYEQYF. V and J are TRBV6-2 or TRBV6-3 and TRBJ2-7, with 7 bases that match TRBD2. CDR1 MNHEY and CDR2 SVGEGT come from the germline V gene. Unmatched junction bases numbered 17, after V lost 5 bases and J lost 4 bases. CDR3 length equals 17 residues.

In its sample, this clonotype was seen many times. The V call is TRBV15, the J call TRBJ2-1; 8 bases line up with TRBD1. CDR3 size: 15 residues. The germline gives CDR1 LNHNV, CDR2 YYDKDF (reference sequence). Trimming cost V 4 bases and J 2 bases; bases outside gene matches: 4. The CDR3, as DNA: TGTGCCACCAGCATAGGACAGGGAGCCTACAATGAGCAGTTCTTC. Protein sequence: CATSIGQGAYNEQFF.

Only a few counts were recorded for this clonotype. CDR3 DNA: TGCGCCAGCAGCCAAATAGCGGGGCATAGCACAGATACGCAGTATTTT. Amino acids: CASSQIAGHSTDTQYF. The chain uses TRBV4-1 and TRBJ2-3, with TRBD2 matching over 8 bases. Trimming removed 2 bases from V and 0 bases from J; junction bases left unmatched: 4. The CDR3 has 16 residues. Germline CDR1 is MGHRA and CDR2 is YSYEKL.

This clonotype was picked up a small number of times. The chain employs TRBV5-1 and TRBJ1-2; D unresolved. Germline V gene sequence: CDR1 SGHRS, CDR2 YFSETQ. V lost 3 bases and J 3 bases, leaving 18 bases between the germline ends. The CDR3 loop spans 16 amino acids. CDR3 in DNA: TGCGCCAGCAGCTCCCACCCCCGAGAGCTCCACTATGGCTACACCTTC. Its protein is CASSSHPRELHYGYTF.

This chain uses TRBV7-6 with TRBJ2-1; D remains ambiguous. V lost 3 bases to trimming and J lost 9 bases, with 15 bases between them. This CDR3 has 14 amino acids. Germline V gives CDR1 SGHVS, CDR2 FNYEAQ. The CDR3 loop reads CASSFVGSSSEQFF. CDR3 bases: TGTGCCAGCAGCTTTGTGGGTAGTTCCAGTGAGCAGTTCTTC.

This chain uses TRBV7-9 with TRBJ2-1, with 7 bases identical to TRBD1. The germline CDR1 and CDR2 sequences are SEHNR and FQNEAQ (reference sequence). This CDR3 spans 14 amino acids. J gave up 7 bases and V 1 base, and 4 bases lay outside the gene matches. CDR3 coding DNA: TGTGCCAGCAGCTTAGAGACAGGGTGGAATGAGCAGTTCTTC. It encodes CASSLETGWNEQFF.

This clonotype was detected only a few times. The genes are TRBV10-2 and TRBJ2-7; possible D gene TRBD2, 6 bases. The CDR3 sequence is 12 residues long. Trimming removed 5 bases at V and 3 bases at J, with 8 bases between. Germline loops: CDR1 WSHSY, CDR2 SAAADI. The CDR3 loop reads CASSTGGYEQYF. CDR3 sequence (DNA): TGCGCCAGCAGTACCGGGGGCTACGAGCAGTACTTC.

This clonotype was counted between two and nine times. The J gene is TRBJ2-5, the V gene TRBV3-1; weak D call: TRBD2 (6 bases). CDR3 length: 14 amino acids. Germline CDR1 LGHDT, CDR2 YNNKEL (reference sequence). V lost 3 bases to trimming and J lost 1 base, with 9 bases between them. CDR3 sequence reads: CASSHRELQETQYF. CDR3 in DNA: TGTGCCAGCAGCCACCGGGAGCTCCAAGAGACCCAGTACTTC.

This clonotype was found a few times. The chain joins TRBV5-1 to TRBJ2-2, with a tentative D call TRBD1 (5 bases). V gave up 0 bases and J gave up 2 bases, with 11 bases separating them. The CDR3 loop spans 16 amino acids. Germline V gene sequence: CDR1 SGHRS, CDR2 YFSETQ. The CDR3 DNA is TGCGCCAGCAGCTTGGCCCAGGGCAGTAACACCGGGGAGCTGTTTTTT. Translating gives CASSLAQGSNTGELFF.

The rearrangement uses TRBV7-2 and TRBJ1-1; TRBD1 matches 7 bases. The junction had 6 bases not matched to a gene; V was cut back by 2 bases and J by 3 bases. From germline, CDR1 is SGHTA and CDR2 FQGNSA. The length of the CDR3 is 15 residues. The CDR3, as DNA: TGTGCCAGCAGCTTATGGTCGACAGGGTACACTGAAGCTTTCTTT. This encodes CASSLWSTGYTEAFF.

The chain uses TRBV11-2 and TRBJ2-7; D ambiguous. There are 15 residues in the CDR3. Germline CDR1 and CDR2: SGHAT and FQNNGV. Trimming removed 1 base at V and 6 bases at J, with 16 bases between. CDR3 coding DNA: TGTGCCAGCAGCTTAGTTCTTGCGACCTTCCGCGAGCAGTACTTC. It specifies CASSLVLATFREQYF.

This chain joins TRBV20-1 and TRBJ2-3, with D possibly called TRBD1 or TRBD2 (5 bases each). CDR1 DFQATT and CDR2 SNEGSKA come from the germline V gene (reference sequence). V dropped 3 bases and J dropped 2 bases, with 9 bases sitting between them. This CDR3 region has 13 residues. The CDR3 spells CSARGENTDTQYF. The CDR3 DNA reads as TGCAGTGCTAGGGGGGAAAACACAGATACGCAGTATTTT.

Only a few counts were recorded for this clonotype. This rearrangement joins TRBV5-1 to TRBJ2-1, with 13 bases identical to TRBD2. V was pared by 4 bases and J by 5 bases, with 9 bases of the junction left unmatched. There are 17 residues in the CDR3. The germline V gene encodes CDR1 SGHRS and CDR2 YFSETQ. CDR3 nucleotide sequence: TGCGCCAGCAGCCAGGGGACGGGACTAGCGGGGCACAATGAGCAGTTCTTC. Protein: CASSQGTGLAGHNEQFF.